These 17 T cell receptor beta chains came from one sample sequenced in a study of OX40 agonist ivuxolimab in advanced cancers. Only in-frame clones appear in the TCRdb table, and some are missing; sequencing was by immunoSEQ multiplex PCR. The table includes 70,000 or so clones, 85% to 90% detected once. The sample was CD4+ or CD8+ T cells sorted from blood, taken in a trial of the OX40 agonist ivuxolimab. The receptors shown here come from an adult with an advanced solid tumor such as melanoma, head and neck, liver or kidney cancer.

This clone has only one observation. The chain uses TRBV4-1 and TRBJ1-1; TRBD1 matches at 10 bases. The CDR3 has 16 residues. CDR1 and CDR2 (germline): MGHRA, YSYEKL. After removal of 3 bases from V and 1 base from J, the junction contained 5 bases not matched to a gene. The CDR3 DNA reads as TGCGCCAGCAGCCACGGACAGGGGGGTAGGAACACTGAAGCTTTCTTT. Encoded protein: CASSHGQGGRNTEAFF.

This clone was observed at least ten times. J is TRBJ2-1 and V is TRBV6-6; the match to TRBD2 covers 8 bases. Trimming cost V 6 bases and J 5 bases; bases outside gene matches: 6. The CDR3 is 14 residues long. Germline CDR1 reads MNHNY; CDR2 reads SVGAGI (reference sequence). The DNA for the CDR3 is TGTGCCAGCAGGGACCCGGGAGGGAACAATGAGCAGTTCTTC. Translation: CASRDPGGNNEQFF.

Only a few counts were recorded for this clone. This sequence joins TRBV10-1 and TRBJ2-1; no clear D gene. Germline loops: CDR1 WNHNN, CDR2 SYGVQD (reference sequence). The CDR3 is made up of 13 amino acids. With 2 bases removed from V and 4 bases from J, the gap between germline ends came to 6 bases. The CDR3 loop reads CASSEGPYNEQFF. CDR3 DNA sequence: TGCGCCAGCAGTGAGGGGCCTTACAATGAGCAGTTCTTC.

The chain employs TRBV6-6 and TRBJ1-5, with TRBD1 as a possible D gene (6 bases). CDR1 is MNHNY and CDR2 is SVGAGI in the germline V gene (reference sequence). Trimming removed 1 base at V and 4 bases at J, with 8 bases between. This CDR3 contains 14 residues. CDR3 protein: CASSYYRENQPQHF. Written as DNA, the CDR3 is TGTGCCAGCAGTTACTACAGGGAAAATCAGCCCCAGCATTTT.

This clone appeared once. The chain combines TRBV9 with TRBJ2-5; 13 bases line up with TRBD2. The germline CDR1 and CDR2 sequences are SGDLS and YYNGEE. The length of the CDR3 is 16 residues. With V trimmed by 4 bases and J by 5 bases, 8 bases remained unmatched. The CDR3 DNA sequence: TGTGCCAGCAGCCCCAGGACTAGCGGGAGAGGGGAGACCCAGTACTTC. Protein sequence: CASSPRTSGRGETQYF.

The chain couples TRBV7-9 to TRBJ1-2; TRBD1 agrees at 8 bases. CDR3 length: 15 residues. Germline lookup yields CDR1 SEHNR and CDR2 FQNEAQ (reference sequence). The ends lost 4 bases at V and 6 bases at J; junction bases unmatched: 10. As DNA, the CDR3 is TGTGCCAGCAGCTATCAGCCGGACAGGGCGCATGGCTACACCTTC. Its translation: CASSYQPDRAHGYTF.

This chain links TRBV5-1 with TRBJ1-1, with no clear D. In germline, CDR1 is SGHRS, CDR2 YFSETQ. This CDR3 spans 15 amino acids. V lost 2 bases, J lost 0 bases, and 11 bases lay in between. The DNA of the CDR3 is TGCGCCAGCAGCTTTAGTTTTAACATGAACACTGAAGCTTTCTTT. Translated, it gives CASSFSFNMNTEAFF.

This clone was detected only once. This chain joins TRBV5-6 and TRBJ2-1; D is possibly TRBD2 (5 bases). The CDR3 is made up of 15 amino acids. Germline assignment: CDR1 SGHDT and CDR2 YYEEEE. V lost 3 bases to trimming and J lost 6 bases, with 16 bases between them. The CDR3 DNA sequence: TGTGCCAGCAGCTACGAAGGACTGGAGATCAATGAGCAGTTCTTC. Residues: CASSYEGLEINEQFF.

The CDR3 nucleotides read TGCAGCGTTGGGGGACAGGGGCACTATGGCTACACCTTC. Encoded protein: CSVGGQGHYGYTF. The chain carries TRBV29-1 and TRBJ1-2; 10 nucleotides agree with TRBD1. V trimming: 4 bases; J trimming: 3 bases; junction bases outside the gene matches: 2. Germline CDR1 is SQVTM and CDR2 is ANQGSEA. This CDR3 comprises 13 residues.

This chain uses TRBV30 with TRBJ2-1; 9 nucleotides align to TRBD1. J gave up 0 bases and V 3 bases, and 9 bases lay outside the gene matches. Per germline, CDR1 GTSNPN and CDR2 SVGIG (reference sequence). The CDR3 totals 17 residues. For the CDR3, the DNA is TGTGCCTGGAGGGGACAGGGTAAGCAGGGCTCCTACAATGAGCAGTTCTTC. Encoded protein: CAWRGQGKQGSYNEQFF.

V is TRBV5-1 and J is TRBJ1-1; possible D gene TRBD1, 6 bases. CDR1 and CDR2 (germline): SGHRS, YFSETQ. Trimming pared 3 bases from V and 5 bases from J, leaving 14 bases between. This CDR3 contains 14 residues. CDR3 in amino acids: CASSSGLQGTEAFF. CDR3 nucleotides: TGCGCCAGCAGCTCGGGCCTCCAGGGGACTGAAGCTTTCTTT.

The CDR3 sequence is CASSSSPAGTANEQFF. Here the CDR3 DNA reads TGTGCCAGCAGCTCCTCCCCCGCGGGCACAGCCAATGAGCAGTTCTTC. V is TRBV7-6 and J is TRBJ2-1; D might be TRBD2 (5 bases). Germline CDR1 reads SGHVS; CDR2 reads FNYEAQ. The CDR3 covers 16 residues. V lost 4 bases and J lost 6, with 19 bases in between.

CDR3 nucleotides: TGTGCCAGCAGCTTAGGGCGGGGGGGTGGATCACCCCTCCACTTT. Encoded protein: CASSLGRGGGSPLHF. The J gene is TRBJ1-6, the V gene TRBV7-6; possible D gene TRBD1, 5 bases. V gave up 1 base and J gave up 10 bases, with 14 bases separating them. The CDR3 length is 15 residues. Germline lookup yields CDR1 SGHVS and CDR2 FNYEAQ. Complete variable domain (other parts from reference TRBV7-6 and TRBJ1-6): GAGVSQSPRYKVTKRGQDVALRCDPISGHVSLYWYRQALGQGPEFLTYFNYEAQQDKSGLPNDRFSAERPEGSISTLTIQRTEQRDSAMYRCASSLGRGGGSPLHFGNGTRLTVT.

CDR3 nucleotide sequence: TGTGCCAGCTCACCCCGGGACCCGGCCTACAATGAGCAGTTCTTC. As protein: CASSPRDPAYNEQFF. V gene TRBV18 combines with J gene TRBJ2-1, with D tentatively TRBD1 or TRBD2 (5 bases each). The CDR3 has 15 amino acids. Germline V CDR1 and CDR2: KGHSH, LQKENI. Trimming removed 3 bases from V and 2 bases from J, with 11 bases in between.

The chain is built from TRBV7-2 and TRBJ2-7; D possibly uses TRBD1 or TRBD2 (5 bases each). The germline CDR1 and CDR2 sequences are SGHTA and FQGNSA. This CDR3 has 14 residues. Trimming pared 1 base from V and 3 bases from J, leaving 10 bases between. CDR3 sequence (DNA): TGTGCCAGCAGCTTAGTAGGGGACGGCTACGAGCAGTACTTC. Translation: CASSLVGDGYEQYF.

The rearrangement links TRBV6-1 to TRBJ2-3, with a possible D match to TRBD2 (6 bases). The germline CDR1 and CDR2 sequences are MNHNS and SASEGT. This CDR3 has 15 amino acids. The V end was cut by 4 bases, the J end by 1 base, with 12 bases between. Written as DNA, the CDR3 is TGTGCCAGCAGTGGTCCGGGACTTGGCACAGATACGCAGTATTTT. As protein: CASSGPGLGTDTQYF.

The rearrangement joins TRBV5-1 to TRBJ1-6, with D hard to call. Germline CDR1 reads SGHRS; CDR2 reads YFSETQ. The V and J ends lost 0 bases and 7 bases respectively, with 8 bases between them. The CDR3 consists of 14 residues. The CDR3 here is CASSLGVLNSPLHF. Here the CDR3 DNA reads TGCGCCAGCAGCTTGGGGGTTCTAAATTCACCCCTCCACTTT.